The 29 T cell receptor beta chains presented below share a single source sample, sequenced in a study of cytomegalovirus exposure and HLA in healthy donors. The PCR used 60 Vbeta and 13 Jbeta primers. This table comes from immunoSEQ multiplex PCR, and its TCRdb copy is limited to in-frame clones, with some not included. Of over 85,000 clones listed, just under 80% are singletons. Sequencing input: PBMCs. Source of these receptors: a woman in her thirties or forties in good health and CMV-seronegative.

This clone appeared a few times. The chain has TRBV12-5 and TRBJ1-1; D unresolved. V lost 1 base to trimming and J lost 2 bases, with 5 bases between them. In germline, CDR1 is LGHNT, CDR2 FRNRAP. The CDR3 is 13 amino acids. CDR3 nucleotide sequence: TGTGCTAGTGGTTTGGACTATAACACTGAAGCTTTCTTT. Amino acids: CASGLDYNTEAFF.

This chain connects TRBV5-5 to TRBJ1-5; 10 nucleotides align to TRBD1. The CDR3 extends over 14 amino acids. J was trimmed by 5 bases and V by 2 bases; bases with no gene match: 1. CDR1 SGHKS and CDR2 YYEKEE come from the germline V gene (reference sequence). In DNA form, the CDR3 reads TGTGCCAGCAGCTTCGGGACAGGGGATCAGCCCCAGCATTTT. Translation gives CASSFGTGDQPQHF.

This chain joins TRBV9 and TRBJ1-1; D may be TRBD1 (6 bases). Germline CDR1 reads SGDLS; CDR2 reads YYNGEE. Trimming pared 0 bases from V and 6 bases from J, leaving 12 bases between. This CDR3 is 14 amino acids long. CDR3 sequence: CASSVGSRGAEAFF. The CDR3 DNA reads TGTGCCAGCAGCGTAGGGTCCAGGGGCGCTGAAGCTTTCTTT.

The gene calls are TRBV19 and TRBJ1-2; no clear D gene. V was cut by 5 bases and J by 3 bases, with 19 bases left in between. CDR3 length equals 16 residues. From germline, CDR1 is LNHDA and CDR2 SQIVND (reference sequence). CDR3 bases: TGTGCCAGTAGTGGTGGGCCTCCACAAGGCGACTATGGCTACACCTTC. Protein: CASSGGPPQGDYGYTF.

This clone was detected only a few times. The genes are TRBV9 and TRBJ2-1; 8 nucleotides line up with TRBD1. CDR1 and CDR2 (germline): SGDLS, YYNGEE. V lost 4 bases, J lost 4 bases, and 4 bases stayed unmatched. CDR3 size: 14 residues. The CDR3: CASSHGTGYNEQFF. CDR3 sequence (DNA): TGTGCCAGCAGCCACGGGACAGGATACAATGAGCAGTTCTTC. Full variable domain (remainder filled in from reference TRBV9 and TRBJ2-1): DSGVTQTPKHLITATGQRVTLRCSPRSGDLSVYWYQQSLDQGLQFLIQYYNGEERAKGNILERFSAQQFPDLHSELNLSSLELGDSALYFCASSHGTGYNEQFFGPGTRLTVL.

This clone was detected only a few times. The chain carries TRBV4-3 and TRBJ2-1, with no clear D. Trimming took 4 bases from V and 5 from J, leaving 9 bases between them. The CDR3 is 13 residues long. CDR1 LGHNA and CDR2 YSLEER come from the germline V gene. The CDR3 region has the DNA TGCGCCAGCAGCCGTCCTGGAGACAATGAGCAGTTCTTC. It codes for CASSRPGDNEQFF.

This clone has only one observation. The rearrangement uses TRBV5-1 and TRBJ1-2, with 7 positions matching TRBD1. With 2 bases clipped from V and 5 bases from J, the junction kept 3 bases outside the gene matches. CDR1 is SGHRS and CDR2 is YFSETQ in the germline V gene. This CDR3 contains 13 residues. The CDR3 sequence: CASSLATGYGYTF. DNA for the CDR3: TGCGCCAGCAGCTTAGCGACAGGGTATGGCTACACCTTC.

CDR3 DNA sequence: TGCAGCGTTGGATCGACAGGGAAACAAGAGACCCAGTACTTC. Residues: CSVGSTGKQETQYF. The chain couples TRBV29-1 to TRBJ2-7, with TRBD1 matching 7 bases. The J call is in doubt because the DNA end fits TRBJ2-5 better. Germline V gene sequence: CDR1 SQVTM, CDR2 ANQGSEA. This CDR3 is 14 amino acids long.

The chain joins TRBV30 to TRBJ2-7, with D hard to call. The CDR3 length is 11 residues. Trimming removed 2 bases from V and 4 bases from J, with 6 bases in between. The V gene's germline CDR1 is GTSNPN and CDR2 SVGIG (reference sequence). The CDR3 DNA is TGTGCCTGGAGTCAGACTTACGAGCAGTACTTC. This codes for CAWSQTYEQYF.

V usage is TRBV5-1 and J usage is TRBJ2-7; the match to TRBD1 covers 8 bases. Germline lookup yields CDR1 SGHRS and CDR2 YFSETQ. The CDR3 runs to 16 residues. V shed 3 bases and J 5 bases; nucleotides not matched to a gene: 13. The CDR3 is CASSWGFGQGSNEQYF. The CDR3 DNA sequence: TGCGCCAGCAGCTGGGGTTTCGGACAGGGATCCAACGAGCAGTACTTC.

V usage is TRBV7-3 and J usage is TRBJ2-5, with TRBD2 identical over 10 bases. The CDR3 extends over 12 amino acids. The germline CDR1 and CDR2 sequences are SGHTA and FQGTGA. V lost 3 bases, J lost 11 bases, and 3 bases stayed unmatched. In DNA form, the CDR3 reads TGTGCCAGCAGCTTTAGCGGGGGGCTTCAGTACTTC. Translating it yields CASSFSGGLQYF.

V gene TRBV6-6 combines with J gene TRBJ2-7; 10 bases align to TRBD2. Per the germline V gene, CDR1 is MNHNY and CDR2 is SVGAGI (reference sequence). The CDR3 has 15 residues. V shed 6 bases and J 6 bases; nucleotides not matched to a gene: 11. The CDR3 here is CASRSAGGPGGEQYF. The CDR3 bases are TGTGCCAGCAGGTCAGCGGGGGGGCCTGGGGGCGAGCAGTACTTC.

CDR3 loop: CASSPLGQGSTDTQYF. The CDR3, as DNA: TGTGCCAGCAGCCCCCTGGGACAGGGAAGCACAGATACGCAGTATTTT. The chain employs TRBV5-6 and TRBJ2-3; 9 nucleotides line up with TRBD1. V gave up 4 bases and J gave up 0 bases; unmatched junction bases: 6. CDR3 size: 16 residues. From germline, CDR1 is SGHDT and CDR2 YYEEEE.

The gene calls are TRBV5-8 and TRBJ2-5; 7 positions agree with TRBD2. This CDR3 has 13 amino acids. V shed 0 bases, J shed 11 bases, and the junction held 7 bases outside the gene matches. Germline lookup yields CDR1 SGHTS and CDR2 YDEGEE. Written as DNA, the CDR3 is TGTGCCAGCAGCTTGGCCCGGGCGGGGGAGCAGTACTTC. Its translation is CASSLARAGEQYF.

The chain is built from TRBV5-4 and TRBJ2-1, with 8 bases aligning to TRBD1. Germline V lookup: CDR1 SGHNT, CDR2 YYREEE (reference sequence). The J segment lost 4 bases and the V segment lost 4 bases, leaving 7 bases of the junction unmatched. The CDR3 has 15 residues. The DNA for the CDR3 is TGTGCCAGCAGCATCCCAGGGGGCCAATACAATGAGCAGTTCTTC. It is translated as CASSIPGGQYNEQFF.

CDR3 loop: CASSAGGADNQPQHF. CDR3 bases: TGTGCCAGCAGTGCGGGGGGGGCGGATAATCAGCCCCAGCATTTT. The chain recombines TRBV2 with TRBJ1-5, with D possibly being TRBD1 (6 bases). The CDR3 is 15 residues long. In germline, CDR1 is SNHLY, CDR2 FYNNEI. Trimming took off 4 bases at V and 4 bases at J, with 14 bases between the two ends.

This chain uses TRBV5-1 with TRBJ1-2; 7 bases are a match to TRBD1. Germline assignment: CDR1 SGHRS and CDR2 YFSETQ. The CDR3 contains 14 residues. V was clipped by 3 bases and J by 6 bases; unmatched bases: 8. The chain's CDR3 is CASSYTTGDHGYTF. The CDR3 region has the DNA TGCGCCAGCAGCTATACCACAGGGGACCATGGCTACACCTTC.

V gene TRBV7-2 combines with J gene TRBJ2-2, with 8 bases matching TRBD1. J gave up 5 bases and V 5 bases, and 7 bases lay outside the gene matches. The CDR3 is made up of 15 amino acids. Germline V gene lookup returns CDR1 SGHTA and CDR2 FQGNSA. This CDR3 reads CASSLRGLGTGELFF. CDR3 DNA sequence: TGTGCCAGCAGCCTCAGGGGGCTTGGGACCGGGGAGCTGTTTTTT.

This chain uses TRBV6-6 with TRBJ2-3; D possibly corresponds to TRBD2 (6 bases). Germline CDR1 MNHNY, CDR2 SVGAGI (reference sequence). The CDR3 loop spans 14 amino acids. Trimming removed 2 bases from V and 2 bases from J, with 8 bases in between. CDR3 loop: CASSYGTFTDTQYF. In DNA, the CDR3 is TGTGCCAGCAGTTACGGGACTTTCACAGATACGCAGTATTTT.

The chain recombines TRBV7-9 with TRBJ1-3; D perhaps matches TRBD1 (6 bases). The germline CDR1 and CDR2 sequences are SEHNR and FQNEAQ (reference sequence). The V gene lost 1 base and the J gene lost 5 bases, with 18 bases spanning the gap. This CDR3 contains 17 residues. CDR3 sequence (DNA): TGTGCCAGCAGCTTAGGACAGGATGACCTCTTGAGAAACACCATATATTTT. Its protein product is CASSLGQDDLLRNTIYF.

This clone has only a few counts. The gene calls are TRBV30 and TRBJ1-1, with unresolved D. Germline CDR1 is GTSNPN and CDR2 is SVGIG (reference sequence). The CDR3 is 11 amino acids. V was clipped by 6 bases and J by 7 bases, with 12 bases between them. CDR3 DNA: TGTGCCTGTGCAAGGTCGGGTGAAGCTTTCTTT. Translated: CACARSGEAFF.

The chain employs TRBV2 and TRBJ2-7; 7 bases line up with TRBD1. This CDR3 comprises 13 residues. Germline CDR1 reads SNHLY; CDR2 reads FYNNEI. V dropped 5 bases and J dropped 6; count of bases not matched to a gene: 7. The CDR3 DNA reads as TGTGCCAGCAGTACGACAGGGCTAGGCGAGCAGTACTTC. Translated, it gives CASSTTGLGEQYF.

The chain recombines TRBV4-1 with TRBJ1-2; no clear D gene. The CDR3 consists of 13 residues. V lost 1 base, J lost 4 bases, and 7 bases lay in between. Germline CDR1 is MGHRA and CDR2 is YSYEKL. CDR3 sequence reads: CASSQGEGYGYTF. CDR3 sequence (DNA): TGCGCCAGCAGCCAAGGGGAGGGCTATGGCTACACCTTC.

The genes are TRBV5-1 and TRBJ2-7; D unresolved. The CDR3 has 13 amino acids. The germline V gene has CDR1 SGHRS and CDR2 YFSETQ. V was clipped by 0 bases and J by 0 bases, with 4 bases between them. DNA of the CDR3: TGCGCCAGCAGCTTGGGGAGCTCCTACGAGCAGTACTTC. It yields the protein CASSLGSSYEQYF.

The V call is TRBV2, the J call TRBJ2-1; TRBD2 agrees at 10 bases. Germline-derived CDR1 and CDR2 are SNHLY and FYNNEI. Trimming cost V 11 bases and J 8 bases; bases outside gene matches: 9. The CDR3 covers 13 residues. CDR3: CAGYSGGRYEQFF. DNA for the CDR3: TGTGCCGGGTATAGCGGGGGGAGGTATGAGCAGTTCTTC.

The chain couples TRBV29-1 to TRBJ2-5; D is perhaps TRBD1 (5 bases). The CDR3 totals 16 residues. Germline CDR1 reads SQVTM; CDR2 reads ANQGSEA. Trimming left V 0 bases short and J 2 bases short, with 16 bases between. DNA for the CDR3: TGCAGCGTTGAAGATCCCCTGACAGAACCTCAAGAGACCCAGTACTTC. Protein: CSVEDPLTEPQETQYF.

The chain combines TRBV28 with TRBJ1-5, with a weak D call TRBD1 (5 bases). The CDR3 runs 15 residues. Trimming left V 5 bases short and J 2 bases short, with 13 bases between. Germline CDR1 reads MDHEN; CDR2 reads SYDVKM. The DNA of the CDR3 is TGTGCCAGCAGTGGGGGAGGGCTGGGCAATCAGCCCCAGCATTTT. As protein: CASSGGGLGNQPQHF.

The chain joins TRBV21-1 to TRBJ1-2. TRBV21-1 is reported as a pseudogene. The CDR3 loop spans 12 amino acids. The CDR3 region has the DNA TGTGCCAGCGGGAGTACTAACTATGGCTACACCTTC. Protein product: CASGSTNYGYTF.

This chain uses TRBV27 with TRBJ1-6; 8 nucleotides align to TRBD1. Trimming at V came to 3 bases and at J to 10 bases, leaving 8 bases not matched to a gene. The V gene's germline CDR1 is MNHEY and CDR2 SMNVEV (reference sequence). The CDR3 consists of 15 residues. The CDR3 region is CASSFLLRGPSPLHF. In DNA, the CDR3 is TGTGCCAGCAGTTTCCTCCTCAGGGGGCCCTCACCCCTCCACTTT.